This TCR beta chain came from a study of blood T cell repertoires in COVID-19. Assay: immunoSEQ multiplex PCR; the TCRdb copy retains only in-frame clones and omits some. The sample carries about 250,000 clones, roughly 86% recorded once. CDR3 length equals 16 residues. V lost 5 bases and J lost 5; bases outside the gene matches: 12. Germline values: CDR1 LNHDA, CDR2 SQIVND (reference sequence). The sequence derives from a woman aged 60-75 years who had recovered from COVID-19. Material for sequencing was peripheral blood. The chain is built from TRBV19 and TRBJ1-1, with TRBD1 matching over 9 bases. Here the CDR3 reads CASSPMQQGARTEAFF. For the CDR3, the DNA is TGTGCCAGTAGTCCGATGCAACAGGGGGCGCGAACTGAAGCTTTCTTT.